The source of this T cell receptor beta chain is a study of CD8 T cells in ankylosing spondylitis. In its sample, this clonotype was seen a few times. Its antigen is currently unknown. This CDR3 is built from 16 residues. TCRdb re-analysed the 5' RACE reads in MiXCR, keeping a single row per CDR3 protein. The table has 500,000 or so distinct CDR3 sequences, approximately 5% seen once. General study results and limits: Made up of under ten highly homologous variants, a TCR beta motif appeared characteristic of ankylosing spondylitis blood. Reportedly, disease-linked clones are significantly enriched in ankylosing spondylitis patients' matched synovial fluid.

Sequences were obtained from blood, either unsorted or a sorted T cell fraction (not recorded which). V gene TRBV21-1 combines with J gene TRBJ2-7; TRBD2 was called by the table and not checked on the DNA. TRBV21-1 is a pseudogene. The source of this sequence is a male donor with ankylosing spondylitis. DNA of the CDR3: TGTGCCAGCAGCAAAGTAGTGGGGAGGAAAACCTACGAGCAGTACTTC. It specifies CASSKVVGRKTYEQYF.